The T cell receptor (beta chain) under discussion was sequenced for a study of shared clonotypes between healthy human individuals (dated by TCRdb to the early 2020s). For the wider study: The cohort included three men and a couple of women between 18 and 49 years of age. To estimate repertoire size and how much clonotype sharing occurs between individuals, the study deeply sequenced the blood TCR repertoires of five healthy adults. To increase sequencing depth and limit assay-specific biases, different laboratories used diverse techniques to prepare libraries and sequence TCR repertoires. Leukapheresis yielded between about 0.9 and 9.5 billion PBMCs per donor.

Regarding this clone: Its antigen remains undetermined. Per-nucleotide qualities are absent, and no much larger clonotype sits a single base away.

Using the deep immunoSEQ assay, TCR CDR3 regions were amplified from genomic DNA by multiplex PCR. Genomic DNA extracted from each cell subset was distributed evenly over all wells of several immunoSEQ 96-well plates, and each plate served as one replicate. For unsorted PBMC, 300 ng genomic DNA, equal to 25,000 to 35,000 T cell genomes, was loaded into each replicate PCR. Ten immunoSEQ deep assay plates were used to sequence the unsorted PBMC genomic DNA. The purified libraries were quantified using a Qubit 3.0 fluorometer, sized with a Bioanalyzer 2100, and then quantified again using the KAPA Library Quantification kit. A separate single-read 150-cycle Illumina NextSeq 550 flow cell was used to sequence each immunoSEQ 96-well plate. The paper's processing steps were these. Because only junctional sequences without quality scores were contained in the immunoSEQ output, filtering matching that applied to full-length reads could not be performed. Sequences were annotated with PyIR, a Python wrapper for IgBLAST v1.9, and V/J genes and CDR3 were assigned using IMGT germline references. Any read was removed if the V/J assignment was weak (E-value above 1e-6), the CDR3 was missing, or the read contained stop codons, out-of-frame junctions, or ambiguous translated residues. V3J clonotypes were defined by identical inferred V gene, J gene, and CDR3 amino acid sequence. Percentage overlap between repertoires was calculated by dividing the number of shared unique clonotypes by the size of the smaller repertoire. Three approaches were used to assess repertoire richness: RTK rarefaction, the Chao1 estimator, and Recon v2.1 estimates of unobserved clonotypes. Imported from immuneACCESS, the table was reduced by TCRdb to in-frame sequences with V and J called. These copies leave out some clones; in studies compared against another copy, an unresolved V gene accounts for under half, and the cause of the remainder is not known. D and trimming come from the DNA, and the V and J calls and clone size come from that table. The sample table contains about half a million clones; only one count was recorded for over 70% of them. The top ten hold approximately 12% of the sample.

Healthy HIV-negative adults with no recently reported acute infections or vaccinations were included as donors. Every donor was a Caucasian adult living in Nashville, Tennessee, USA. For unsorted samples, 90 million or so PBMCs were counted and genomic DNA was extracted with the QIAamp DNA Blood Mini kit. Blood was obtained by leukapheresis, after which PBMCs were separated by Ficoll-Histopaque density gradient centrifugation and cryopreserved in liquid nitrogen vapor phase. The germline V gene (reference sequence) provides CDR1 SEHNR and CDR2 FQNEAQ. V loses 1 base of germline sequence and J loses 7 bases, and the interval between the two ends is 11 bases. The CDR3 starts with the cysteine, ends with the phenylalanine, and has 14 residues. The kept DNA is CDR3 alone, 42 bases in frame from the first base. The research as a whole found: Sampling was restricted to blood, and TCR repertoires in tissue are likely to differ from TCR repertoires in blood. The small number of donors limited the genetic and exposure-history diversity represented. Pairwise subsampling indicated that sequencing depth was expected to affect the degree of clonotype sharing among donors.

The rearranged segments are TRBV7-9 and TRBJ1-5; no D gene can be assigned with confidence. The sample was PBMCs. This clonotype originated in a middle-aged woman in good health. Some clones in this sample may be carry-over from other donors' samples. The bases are TGTGCCAGCAGCTTAGGTCGGTCGGGACAGCCCCAGCATTTT. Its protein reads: CASSLGRSGQPQHF.